Included here is one TCR beta chain sequence, with context. The sample holds many counts of this clonotype. Which antigen it targets is not known. One base away there is no much larger clone; base qualities are not given. What this sample's time point label stands for: around 47 days after influenza vaccine administration. These data originate in a study of response to subunit inactivated influenza vaccine (dated by TCRdb to the late 2010s). With regard to the full study: Deep quantitative profiling of the T cell receptor repertoire was used in the study to follow responses to a trivalent subunit inactivated influenza vaccine. On the study overall, not on this receptor specifically: According to the authors, only a limited number of new T cells may be recruited by each seasonal influenza vaccination.

The library was obtained by RT-PCR. For sequencing, an Illumina HiSeq 2500 was employed. The public reads were run again by TCRdb, first through fastp at Q25 and then through MiXCR, and only productive beta chains were kept. Merged by CDR3 protein, the rows form single entries marked with the most common genes and DNA. This sample lists about 160,000 distinct CDR3 sequences; 9.5% to 13% were detected once. The ten largest clones take up around an eighth of the sample. V drops 1 base and J drops 5 bases, leaving 18 bases in between. The germline V gene (reference sequence) yields DFQATT for CDR1 and SNEGSKA for CDR2. The CDR3 contains 16 residues, cysteine and phenylalanine counted. Only the CDR3 part of the read is kept: 48 bases, read in frame from the first base.

The rearranged chain carries TRBV20-1 and TRBJ1-5; no D gene call is confident. The sample consisted of non-naive T cells sorted from PBMCs, taken about 40 days after vaccination. Read against the paper, the sample's cell subset or site label means: memory T cell fraction. The source is a man in his forties or fifties who received an inactivated influenza vaccine. Donor details come from another sample of the same person, matched by shared clones. The CDR3 is CSARATSSPSYQPQHF. The DNA reads TGCAGTGCTAGAGCGACAAGTTCCCCCTCCTATCAGCCCCAGCATTTT.